Sequencing of this T cell receptor beta chain was carried out in a study of blood T cell repertoires in COVID-19. For the study at large: The origin of the acute and convalescent COVID-19 samples was the United States, Italy and Spain. The analysed material was cDNA or gDNA that came from T cells, B-cell-depleted T cells, or PBMCs.

At least ten counts were recorded for this clone. How the authors handled the data: Nucleated cell number was recorded as an estimate derived from reference gene primer amplification. TCRdb keeps only in-frame clones here, not all; method: immunoSEQ multiplex PCR. V and J calls plus clone size are reproduced from that table; the DNA served to infer D and trimming. The data contain a few hundred thousand clones, approximately 90% of them singletons. The germline V gene has CDR1 SGHDT and CDR2 YYEEEE. This CDR3 has 13 amino acids. The V and J ends lost 0 bases and 1 base respectively, with 3 bases between them.

The source material was peripheral blood. This receptor was identified in a woman in her 30s who had recovered from COVID-19. The V gene is TRBV5-6, the J gene TRBJ2-3; D call uncertain. CDR3 sequence (DNA): TGTGCCAGCAGCTTGGCCGGCACAGATACGCAGTATTTT. It encodes CASSLAGTDTQYF.